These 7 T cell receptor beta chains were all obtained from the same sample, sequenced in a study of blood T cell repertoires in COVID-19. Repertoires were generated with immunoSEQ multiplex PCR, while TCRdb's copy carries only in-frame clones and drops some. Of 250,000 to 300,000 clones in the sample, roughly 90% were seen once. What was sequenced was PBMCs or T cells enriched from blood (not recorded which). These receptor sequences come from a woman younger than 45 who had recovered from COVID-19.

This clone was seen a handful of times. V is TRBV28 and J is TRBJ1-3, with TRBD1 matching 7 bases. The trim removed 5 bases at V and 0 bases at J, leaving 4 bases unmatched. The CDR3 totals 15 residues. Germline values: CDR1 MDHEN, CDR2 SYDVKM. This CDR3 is CASSRGDSSGNTIYF. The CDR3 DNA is TGTGCCAGCAGTAGAGGGGACAGCTCTGGAAACACCATATATTTT. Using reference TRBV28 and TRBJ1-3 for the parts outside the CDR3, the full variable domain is DVKVTQSSRYLVKRTGEKVFLECVQDMDHENMFWYRQDPGLGLRLIYFSYDVKMKEKGDIPEGYSVSREKKERFSLILESASTNQTSMYLCASSRGDSSGNTIYFGEGSWLTVV.

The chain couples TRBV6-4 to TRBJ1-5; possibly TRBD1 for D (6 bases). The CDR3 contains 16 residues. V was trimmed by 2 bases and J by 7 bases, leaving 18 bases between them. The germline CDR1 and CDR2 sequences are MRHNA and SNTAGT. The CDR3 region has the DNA TGTGCCAGCAGTGACGGGGGCGTATGGGGAGGGCAGCCCCAGCATTTT. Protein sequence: CASSDGGVWGGQPQHF.

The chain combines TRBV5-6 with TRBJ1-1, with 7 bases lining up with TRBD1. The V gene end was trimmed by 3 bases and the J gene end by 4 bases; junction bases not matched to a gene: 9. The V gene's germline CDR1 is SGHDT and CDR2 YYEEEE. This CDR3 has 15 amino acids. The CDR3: CASSYPQGDATEAFF. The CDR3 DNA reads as TGTGCCAGCAGCTACCCGCAGGGGGATGCCACTGAAGCTTTCTTT.

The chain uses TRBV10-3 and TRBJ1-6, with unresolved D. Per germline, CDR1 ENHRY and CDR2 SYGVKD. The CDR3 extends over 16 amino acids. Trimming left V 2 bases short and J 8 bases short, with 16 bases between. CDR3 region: CAISELKDRRDSPLHF. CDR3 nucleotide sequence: TGTGCCATCAGTGAGCTTAAGGACCGGAGGGATTCACCCCTCCACTTT.

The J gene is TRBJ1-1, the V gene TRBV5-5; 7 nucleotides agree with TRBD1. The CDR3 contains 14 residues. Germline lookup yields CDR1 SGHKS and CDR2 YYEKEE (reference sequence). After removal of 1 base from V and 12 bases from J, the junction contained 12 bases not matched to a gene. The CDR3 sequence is CASSLNRGTRLTFF. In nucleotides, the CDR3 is TGTGCCAGCAGCTTGAACAGGGGAACAAGGTTAACTTTCTTT.

The CDR3 coding sequence is TGCGCCAGTATAGACAGCCGATATGGCTACACCTTC. It specifies CASIDSRYGYTF. The rearrangement links TRBV10-2 to TRBJ1-2; maybe TRBD1 (5 bases). The CDR3 sequence is 12 residues long. V lost 9 bases and J lost 5, with 13 bases in between. Germline CDR1 and CDR2: WSHSY and SAAADI.

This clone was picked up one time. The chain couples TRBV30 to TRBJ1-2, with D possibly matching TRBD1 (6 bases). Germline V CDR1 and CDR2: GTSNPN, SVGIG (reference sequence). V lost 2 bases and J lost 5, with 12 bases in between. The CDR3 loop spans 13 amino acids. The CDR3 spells CAWSPQGRYGYTF. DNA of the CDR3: TGTGCCTGGAGTCCTCAGGGGCGATATGGCTACACCTTC.